This T cell receptor (beta chain) was captured in a study of cytomegalovirus exposure and HLA in healthy donors. Study-wide background: As an earlier analysis found, around 190 million T cells yielded about 100 million unique TCR beta sequences.

In the case of this clone: The antigen remains unidentified.

Regarding the study as a whole: In a later analysis, HLA-associated TCR beta chains were more clonally expanded than equally common others. In a later analysis, at a false discovery rate of 0.05, 15,000 to 20,000 TCR beta sequences were associated with HLA alleles.

The CDR3 contains 12 residues. Germline assignment: CDR1 SNHLY and CDR2 FYNNEI. Trimming removed 5 bases at V and 8 bases at J, with 9 bases between. It was with 60 Vbeta and 13 Jbeta primers that the PCR ran. The assay was immunoSEQ multiplex PCR, and TCRdb's table has in-frame clones only and misses some. There are about 81,000 clones in the sample; about three quarters occur only once, and roughly 3% lies in the top ten. The sample was PBMCs. The gene calls are TRBV2 and TRBJ1-4; D gene uncertain. The sequence came from a man aged 50-59 years in good health and CMV-seropositive. CDR3: CASSPPREKLFF. DNA for the CDR3: TGTGCCAGCAGTCCCCCCAGAGAAAAACTGTTTTTT.